One and the same sample provided the 19 T cell receptor beta chains below, sequenced in a study of T-cell reconstitution after alpha-beta-depleted transplantation in children. The authors prepared the TCRbeta library with unique molecular identifiers. TCRdb ran MiXCR on the PCR reads and lists one entry per CDR3 protein. The sample contains more than 150,000 distinct CDR3 sequences, approximately 7% of which appear only once. This specimen was PBMCs from the stem cell graft donor, taken from the stem cell graft. These receptors were collected from a human donor who donated a stem cell graft to a child with Wiskott-Aldrich syndrome.

This clonotype was counted a few times. The chain combines TRBV28 with TRBJ2-5; TRBD1 matches at 9 bases. Germline trimming cut 5 bases from V and 3 bases from J; bases unmatched to any gene: 10. Germline CDR1 reads MDHEN; CDR2 reads SYDVKM. This CDR3 is 16 amino acids long. The CDR3 bases are TGTGCCAGCAGTGGGGGACAGGGTCGATTGGAAGAGACCCAGTACTTC. As protein: CASSGGQGRLEETQYF.

CDR3 amino acids: CASSEELGPMNTEAFF. CDR3 in DNA: TGTGCCAGCAGTGAAGAGCTGGGCCCCATGAACACTGAAGCTTTCTTT. V usage is TRBV2 and J usage is TRBJ1-1; D call uncertain. Germline values: CDR1 SNHLY, CDR2 FYNNEI. The CDR3 consists of 16 residues. V was pared by 1 base and J by 0 bases, with 12 bases between.

This clonotype has a count of ten or more. This rearrangement joins TRBV2 to TRBJ2-3; 10 nucleotides agree with TRBD2. The CDR3 is 14 residues long. The V segment lost 9 bases and the J segment 6 bases; nucleotides outside the gene matches: 9. From germline, CDR1 is SNHLY and CDR2 FYNNEI. CDR3 loop: CASKRGGNLDTQYF. CDR3 nucleotides: TGTGCCAGTAAGCGGGGGGGGAACCTGGATACGCAGTATTTT.

This clonotype was observed at least ten times. This rearrangement joins TRBV20-1 to TRBJ1-4, with D perhaps matching TRBD1 (5 bases). Germline V CDR1 and CDR2: DFQATT, SNEGSKA (reference sequence). The CDR3 is made up of 14 amino acids. V dropped 0 bases and J dropped 7 bases, with 12 bases sitting between them. The CDR3 spells CSARDHGGGEKLFF. The CDR3 region has the DNA TGCAGTGCTAGAGATCACGGGGGTGGTGAAAAACTGTTTTTT.

This clonotype occurred many times. The chain has TRBV10-3 and TRBJ1-2; D uncertain. The germline CDR1 and CDR2 sequences are ENHRY and SYGVKD. With 0 bases removed from V and 2 bases from J, the gap between germline ends came to 19 bases. The CDR3 sequence is 18 residues long. CDR3 sequence reads: CAISESSFKGRGNYGYTF. Here the CDR3 DNA reads TGTGCCATCAGTGAGTCGAGTTTTAAGGGCAGAGGGAACTATGGCTACACCTTC.

At least ten counts were recorded for this clonotype. The chain uses TRBV5-4 and TRBJ2-7, with 7 positions matching TRBD1. The junction had 10 bases not matched to a gene; V was cut back by 4 bases and J by 3 bases. This CDR3 spans 15 amino acids. Germline lookup yields CDR1 SGHNT and CDR2 YYREEE (reference sequence). CDR3: CASSTPTGKDYEQYF. CDR3 nucleotide sequence: TGTGCCAGCAGCACCCCGACAGGGAAGGACTACGAGCAGTACTTC.

This clonotype was seen repeatedly, ten times or more. This chain joins TRBV29-1 and TRBJ2-4, with TRBD2 identical over 14 bases. Germline loops: CDR1 SQVTM, CDR2 ANQGSEA. The junction had 6 bases not matched to a gene; V was cut back by 6 bases and J by 8 bases. This CDR3 comprises 14 residues. CDR3 protein: CSVTGTSGSYIQYF. The CDR3 bases are TGCAGCGTCACGGGGACTAGCGGGAGTTACATTCAGTACTTC.

This clonotype was counted a few times. V is TRBV20-1 and J is TRBJ2-2; perhaps TRBD2 as D (6 bases). This CDR3 has 13 amino acids. Germline CDR1 reads DFQATT; CDR2 reads SNEGSKA (reference sequence). The V gene lost 3 bases and the J gene lost 9 bases, with 14 bases spanning the gap. CDR3 amino acids: CSARDGGWRELFF. The CDR3 DNA reads as TGCAGTGCTAGGGATGGGGGGTGGAGGGAGCTGTTTTTT.

This clonotype has a count of ten or more. The rearrangement links TRBV12-3 or TRBV12-4 to TRBJ1-1; D ambiguous. Trimming left V 5 bases short and J 5 bases short, with 9 bases between. The CDR3 runs to 12 residues. The CDR3 here is CASSILGTEAFF. CDR3 nucleotides: TGTGCCAGCAGTATCCTGGGGACTGAAGCTTTCTTT.

The V and J genes are TRBV15 and TRBJ2-7; 7 bases are shared with TRBD2. The CDR3 runs 16 residues. Germline V gene sequence: CDR1 LNHNV, CDR2 YYDKDF (reference sequence). J lost 7 bases, V lost 0 bases, and 12 bases had no gene match. The CDR3, as DNA: TGTGCCACCAGCAGAGATCTCGGGGGGTTTGCGGGAGAGCAGTACTTC. Amino acids: CATSRDLGGFAGEQYF.

The chain is built from TRBV27 and TRBJ1-5, with a tentative D call TRBD1 (6 bases). The CDR3 extends over 16 amino acids. CDR1 MNHEY and CDR2 SMNVEV come from the germline V gene (reference sequence). The V end lost 6 bases, the J end lost 0 bases, and 15 bases lay between the germline ends. DNA for the CDR3: TGTGCCAGCAGCCGCGGGACATCTTATAGCAATCAGCCCCAGCATTTT. Translating gives CASSRGTSYSNQPQHF.

In its sample, this clonotype was seen many times. The V and J genes are TRBV20-1 and TRBJ2-7, with TRBD2 matching over 8 bases. The V gene end was trimmed by 6 bases and the J gene end by 7 bases; junction bases not matched to a gene: 8. In germline, CDR1 is DFQATT, CDR2 SNEGSKA (reference sequence). The CDR3 runs to 12 residues. The CDR3 DNA follows: TGCAGTGCCTCAGCGGGGGTGAGGGAGCAGTACTTC. Amino acids: CSASAGVREQYF.

This clonotype was seen repeatedly, ten times or more. The chain combines TRBV7-2 with TRBJ1-2; D gene unclear. Germline CDR1 SGHTA, CDR2 FQGNSA. V was pared by 3 bases and J by 0 bases, with 14 bases between. The CDR3 contains 16 residues. The chain's CDR3 is CASSLGSNIANYGYTF. CDR3 bases: TGTGCCAGCAGCTTGGGCAGTAACATTGCTAACTATGGCTACACCTTC.

CDR3 nucleotide sequence: TGTGCCAGCAGCCCACGGTGGCAGGAGTTCTACGAGCAGTACTTC. Protein: CASSPRWQEFYEQYF. The rearrangement joins TRBV5-6 to TRBJ2-7; D is undetermined. V lost 4 bases, J lost 3 bases, and 17 bases lay in between. The CDR3 extends over 15 amino acids. The V gene's germline CDR1 is SGHDT and CDR2 YYEEEE.

This clonotype was recorded at least ten times. J is TRBJ2-1 and V is TRBV7-9, with D perhaps being TRBD1 or TRBD2 (6 bases each). The germline V and J ends were trimmed by 5 bases and 8 bases, with 13 bases remaining between them. The germline gives CDR1 SEHNR, CDR2 FQNEAQ (reference sequence). The CDR3 is 13 amino acids. CDR3 region: CASSRLGGDEQFF. The CDR3 DNA reads TGTGCCAGCAGCCGTTTGGGGGGCGATGAGCAGTTCTTC.

This clonotype was observed many times. The chain employs TRBV4-2 and TRBJ1-2; 8 nucleotides agree with TRBD1. V lost 7 bases to trimming and J lost 7 bases; unmatched junction nucleotides: 8. Germline CDR1 is LGHNA and CDR2 is YNFKEQ. CDR3 length: 13 residues. The CDR3 region is CASNTAGGTGYTF. The CDR3 coding sequence is TGTGCCAGCAACACGGCAGGGGGCACTGGCTACACCTTC.

The CDR3 protein is CASNDPDRGLGQPQHF. The CDR3 DNA reads TGTGCCAGTAACGACCCGGACAGGGGGCTGGGTCAGCCCCAGCATTTT. This rearrangement joins TRBV19 to TRBJ1-5; 11 nucleotides align to TRBD1. Germline CDR1 and CDR2: LNHDA and SQIVND (reference sequence). This CDR3 is built from 16 residues. V lost 7 bases, J lost 6 bases, and 11 bases stayed unmatched.

This clonotype was detected many times. This chain links TRBV29-1 with TRBJ2-3, with D possibly matching TRBD2 (5 bases). CDR1 is SQVTM, CDR2 ANQGSEA, per germline. CDR3 size: 14 residues. V was pared by 4 bases and J by 6 bases, with 17 bases between. CDR3 sequence reads: CSVGTSSSQDTQYF. The CDR3 region has the DNA TGCAGCGTTGGGACTTCCTCCTCGCAGGATACGCAGTATTTT.

Ten or more counts support this clonotype. This chain joins TRBV5-1 and TRBJ1-1; D is unclear. This CDR3 is built from 15 residues. Germline V gene lookup returns CDR1 SGHRS and CDR2 YFSETQ. The ends were cut back, 1 base at V and 0 bases at J, with 10 bases in the middle. The CDR3 nucleotides read TGCGCCAGCAGCTTGTCTGGTCCAATGAACACTGAAGCTTTCTTT. Translation gives CASSLSGPMNTEAFF.